This record concerns one TCR beta chain sequence. The assay was immunoSEQ multiplex PCR, and TCRdb's table has in-frame clones only and misses some. The sample has around 27,000 clones; more than 70% are singletons. The CDR3 consists of 15 residues. Trimming pared 4 bases from V and 4 bases from J, leaving 14 bases between. The germline gives CDR1 SGHRS, CDR2 YFSETQ. This specimen comes from a study of PD-1 blockade in classical Hodgkin lymphoma. As for time point: newly diagnosed, previously untreated cHL patient sample. Investigators isolated CD4+ T cells from thawed PBMCs through magnetic negative selection.

The specimen was CD4+ T cells from blood. The TCR was taken from a human donor with classical Hodgkin lymphoma. This chain links TRBV5-1 with TRBJ2-2; unclear D gene. In nucleotides, the CDR3 is TGCGCCAGCAGCATTGGCCCCCAGACCACCGGGGAGCTGTTTTTT. As protein: CASSIGPQTTGELFF. Full variable domain (remainder filled in from reference TRBV5-1 and TRBJ2-2): KAGVTQTPRYLIKTRGQQVTLSCSPISGHRSVSWYQQTPGQGLQFLFEYFSETQRNKGNFPGRFSGRQFSNSRSEMNVSTLELGDSALYLCASSIGPQTTGELFFGEGSRLTVL.